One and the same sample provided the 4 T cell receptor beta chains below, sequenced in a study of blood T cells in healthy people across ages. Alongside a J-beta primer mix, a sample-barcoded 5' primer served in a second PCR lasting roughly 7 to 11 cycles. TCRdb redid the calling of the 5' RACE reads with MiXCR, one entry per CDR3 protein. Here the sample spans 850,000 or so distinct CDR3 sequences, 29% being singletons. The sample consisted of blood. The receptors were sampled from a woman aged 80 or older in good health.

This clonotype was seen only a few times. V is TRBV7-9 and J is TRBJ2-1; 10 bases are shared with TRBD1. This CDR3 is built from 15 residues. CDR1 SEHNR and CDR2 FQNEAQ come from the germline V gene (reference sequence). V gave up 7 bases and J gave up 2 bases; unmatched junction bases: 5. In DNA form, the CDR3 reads TGTGCCAGCACCACGGGACAGGGGACCTACAATGAGCAGTTCTTC. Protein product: CASTTGQGTYNEQFF. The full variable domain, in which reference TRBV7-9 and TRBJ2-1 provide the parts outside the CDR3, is DTGVSQNPRHKITKRGQNVTFRCDPISEHNRLYWYRQTLGQGPEFLTYFQNEAQLEKSRLLSDRFSAERPKGSFSTLEIQRTEQGDSAMYLCASTTGQGTYNEQFFGPGTRLTVL.

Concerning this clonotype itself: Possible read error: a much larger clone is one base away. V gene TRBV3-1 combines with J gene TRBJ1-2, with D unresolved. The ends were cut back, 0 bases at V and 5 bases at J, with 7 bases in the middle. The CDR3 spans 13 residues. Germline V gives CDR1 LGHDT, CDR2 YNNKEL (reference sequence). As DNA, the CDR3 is TGTGCCAGCAGCCAAGAGGGCTGGTATGGCTACACCTTC. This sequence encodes CASSQEGWYGYTF. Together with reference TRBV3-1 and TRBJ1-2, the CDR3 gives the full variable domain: DTAVSQTPKYLVTQMGNDKSIKCEQNLGHDTMYWYKQDSKKFLKIMFSYNNKELIINETVPNRFSPKSPDKAHLNLHINSLELGDSAVYFCASSQEGWYGYTFGSGTRLTVV.

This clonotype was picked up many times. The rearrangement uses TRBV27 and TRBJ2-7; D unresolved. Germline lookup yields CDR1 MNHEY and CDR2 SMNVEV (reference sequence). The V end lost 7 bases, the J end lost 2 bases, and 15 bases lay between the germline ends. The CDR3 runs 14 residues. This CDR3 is CASTSGRLPYEQYF. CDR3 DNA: TGTGCCAGCACCAGTGGCCGGCTCCCCTACGAGCAGTACTTC.

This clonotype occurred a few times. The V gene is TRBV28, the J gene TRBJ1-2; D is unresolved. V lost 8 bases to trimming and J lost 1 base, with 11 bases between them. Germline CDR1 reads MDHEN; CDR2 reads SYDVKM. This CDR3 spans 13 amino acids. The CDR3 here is CASLPRGNYGYTF. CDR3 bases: TGTGCCAGCTTACCCCGGGGTAACTATGGCTACACCTTC.